This T cell receptor (beta chain) was observed in a study of blood T cell repertoires in COVID-19. Germline loops: CDR1 MDHEN, CDR2 SYDVKM. Trimming cost V 6 bases and J 1 base; bases outside gene matches: 5. The length of the CDR3 is 15 residues. The repertoire was sequenced with immunoSEQ multiplex PCR; TCRdb's copy has only in-frame clones and lacks some. Among about 88,000 clones listed, approximately 90% were seen once. This clone was picked up a small number of times. Followed over time, Seattle patients had been enrolled while infection was active. The J gene is TRBJ1-5, the V gene TRBV28; 8 bases match TRBD1. The sequenced material came from peripheral blood. The sequence derives from a woman in her sixties or seventies with COVID-19, enrolled during active disease. In nucleotides, the CDR3 is TGTGCCAGCAGCTCCTACAGGGGGAGCAATCAGCCCCAGCATTTT. Amino acid sequence: CASSSYRGSNQPQHF.